The TCR beta chain described here comes from a study of blood T cell repertoires in COVID-19. V was clipped by 5 bases and J by 0 bases, with 14 bases between them. The CDR3 contains 16 residues. Germline lookup yields CDR1 SEHNR and CDR2 FQNEAQ (reference sequence). The repertoire was sequenced with immunoSEQ multiplex PCR; TCRdb's copy has only in-frame clones and lacks some. The table lists about 200,000 clones, roughly 82% of them singletons. J is TRBJ2-1 and V is TRBV7-9; D is ambiguous. The sequencing input was peripheral blood. The TCR originated in a human donor in a cohort sampled during active COVID-19. This CDR3 is CASSPRRTDSYNEQFF. The CDR3 bases are TGTGCCAGCAGCCCCCGCCGAACAGACTCCTACAATGAGCAGTTCTTC.